These T cell receptor beta chains were read from a single sample in a study of cytomegalovirus exposure and HLA in healthy donors. The table came from immunoSEQ multiplex PCR; TCRdb's copy has only in-frame clones and leaves some out. The sample contains more than 90,000 clones, approximately 80% of which appear only once. Sequences were obtained from PBMCs. The receptors here all came from a woman in her sixties in good health and CMV-seronegative. CDR3s include the opening cysteine and the closing phenylalanine or tryptophan. D genes are given only for firm matches. The listing skips clone size in some rows; elsewhere it reads once, few, many or a size class.

D: .; size: .; J: TRBJ2-2; V: TRBV18; CDR3: CASSPPGVRTGELFF; DNA: TGTGCCAGCTCACCACCAGGGGTACGAACCGGGGAGCTGTTTTTT
D: .; size: .; J: TRBJ1-5; V: TRBV2; CDR3: CASSEGRTYQPQHF; DNA: TGTGCCAGCAGTGAGGGCAGAACATATCAGCCCCAGCATTTT
D: .; size: .; J: TRBJ1-3; V: TRBV7-2; CDR3: CASSPLSGNTIYF; DNA: TGTGCCAGCAGCCCCCTCTCTGGAAACACCATATATTTT
D: TRBD2; size: .; J: TRBJ2-7; V: TRBV6-6; CDR3: CASRPSGTSYEQYF; DNA: TGTGCCAGCAGGCCGTCCGGGACTAGCTACGAGCAGTACTTC
D: TRBD2; size: .; J: TRBJ2-1; V: TRBV7-8; CDR3: CASSPTSGSRNEQFF; DNA: TGTGCCAGCAGCCCGACTAGCGGGAGTCGGAATGAGCAGTTCTTC
D: .; size: .; J: TRBJ2-1; V: TRBV20-1; CDR3: CSAPRGNEQFF; DNA: TGCAGTGCCCCCCGGGGCAATGAGCAGTTCTTC
D: .; size: .; J: TRBJ1-1; V: TRBV7-2; CDR3: CASSLSFDREAFF; DNA: TGTGCCAGCAGCTTAAGCTTCGACAGGGAAGCTTTCTTT
D: .; size: .; J: TRBJ2-1; V: TRBV7-6; CDR3: CASSFSRAHNEQFF; DNA: TGTGCCAGCAGCTTTAGCAGGGCTCACAATGAGCAGTTCTTC
D: TRBD2; size: .; J: TRBJ2-1; V: TRBV29-1; CDR3: CSVLGTSGGREQFF; DNA: TGCAGCGTGCTAGGGACTAGCGGGGGGCGGGAGCAGTTCTTC
D: TRBD2; size: once; J: TRBJ2-2; V: TRBV27; CDR3: CASSMLAGVATGELFF; DNA: TGTGCCAGCAGCATGCTAGCGGGGGTTGCCACCGGGGAGCTGTTTTTT
D: TRBD1; size: .; J: TRBJ1-1; V: TRBV6-5; CDR3: CASVPPLGQAEAFF; DNA: TGTGCCAGCGTCCCCCCCCTGGGACAGGCTGAAGCTTTCTTT
D: TRBD2; size: few; J: TRBJ2-7; V: TRBV18; CDR3: CASSPRGRGEPYEQYF; DNA: TGTGCCAGCTCACCCCGTGGTCGGGGGGAACCGTACGAGCAGTACTTC
D: TRBD1; size: .; J: TRBJ2-7; V: TRBV30; CDR3: CAWEPGQLPEQYF; DNA: TGTGCCTGGGAGCCGGGACAGCTCCCCGAGCAGTACTTC
D: .; size: .; J: TRBJ1-5; V: TRBV6-1; CDR3: CASTQQGYRPQHF; DNA: TGTGCCAGCACCCAACAGGGTTATCGGCCCCAGCATTTT
D: .; size: .; J: TRBJ2-7; V: TRBV27; CDR3: CASSPYSGSYEQYF; DNA: TGTGCCAGCAGTCCGTATTCGGGCTCCTACGAGCAGTACTTC
D: .; size: .; J: TRBJ1-1; V: TRBV4-1; CDR3: CASSQSVQAYTEAFF; DNA: TGCGCCAGCAGCCAATCCGTACAGGCATACACTGAAGCTTTCTTT
D: .; size: .; J: TRBJ1-5; V: TRBV7-2; CDR3: CASSPSPQGAYSNQPQHF; DNA: TGTGCCAGCAGCCCAAGTCCACAGGGCGCTTATAGCAATCAGCCCCAGCATTTT
D: .; size: .; J: TRBJ1-2; V: TRBV2; CDR3: CASSETGGSNYGYTF; DNA: TGTGCCAGCTCGGAGACAGGAGGCTCCAACTATGGCTACACCTTC
D: TRBD2; size: .; J: TRBJ2-1; V: TRBV28; CDR3: CASSLTLAGREQFF; DNA: TGTGCCAGCAGTTTAACGCTAGCGGGGAGAGAGCAGTTCTTC
D: TRBD1; size: .; J: TRBJ1-5; V: TRBV28; CDR3: CASTRRDRGNQPQHF; DNA: TGTGCCAGCACCCGCCGGGACAGGGGCAATCAGCCCCAGCATTTT